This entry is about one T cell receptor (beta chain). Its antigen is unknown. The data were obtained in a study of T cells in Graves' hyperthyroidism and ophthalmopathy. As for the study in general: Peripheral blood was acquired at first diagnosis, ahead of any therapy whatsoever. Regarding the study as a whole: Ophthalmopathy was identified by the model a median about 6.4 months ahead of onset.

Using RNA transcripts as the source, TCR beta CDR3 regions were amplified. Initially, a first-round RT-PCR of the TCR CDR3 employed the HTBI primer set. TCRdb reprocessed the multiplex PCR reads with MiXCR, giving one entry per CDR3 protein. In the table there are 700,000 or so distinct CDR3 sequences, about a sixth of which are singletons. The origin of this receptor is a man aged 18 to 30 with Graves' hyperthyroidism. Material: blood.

As DNA, the CDR3 is TGTGCCTGGATGAACTCCGGGGACTTTACCTACAATGAGCAGTTCTTC. Its translation is CAWMNSGDFTYNEQFF. The rearrangement links TRBV30 to TRBJ2-1; D may be TRBD2 (6 bases). Germline-derived CDR1 and CDR2 are GTSNPN and SVGIG (reference sequence). CDR3 length: 16 amino acids. V was shortened by 4 bases and J by 2 bases, with 18 bases between the two germline ends.